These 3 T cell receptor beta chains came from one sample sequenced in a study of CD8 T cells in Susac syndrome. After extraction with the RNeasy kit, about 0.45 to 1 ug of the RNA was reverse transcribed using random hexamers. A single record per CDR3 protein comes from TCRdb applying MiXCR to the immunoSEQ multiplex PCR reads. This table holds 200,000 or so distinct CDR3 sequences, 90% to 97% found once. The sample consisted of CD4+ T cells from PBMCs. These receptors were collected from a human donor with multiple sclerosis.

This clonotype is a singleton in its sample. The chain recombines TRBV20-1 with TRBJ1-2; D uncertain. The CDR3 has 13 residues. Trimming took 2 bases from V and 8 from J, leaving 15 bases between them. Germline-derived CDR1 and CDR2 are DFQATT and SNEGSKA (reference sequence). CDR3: CSARNPRQAGYTF. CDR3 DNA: TGCAGTGCTAGAAACCCCCGGCAGGCGGGCTACACCTTC.

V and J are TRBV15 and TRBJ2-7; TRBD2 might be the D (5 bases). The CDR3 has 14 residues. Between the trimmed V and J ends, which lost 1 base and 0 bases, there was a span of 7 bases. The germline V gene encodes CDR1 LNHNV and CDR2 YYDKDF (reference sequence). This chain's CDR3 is CATSRARGSYEQYF. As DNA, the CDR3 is TGTGCCACCAGCAGAGCTCGGGGCTCCTACGAGCAGTACTTC.

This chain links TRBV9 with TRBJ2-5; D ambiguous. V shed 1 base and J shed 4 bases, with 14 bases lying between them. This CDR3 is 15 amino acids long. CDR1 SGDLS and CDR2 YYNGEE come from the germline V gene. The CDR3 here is CASSVSSIPLETQYF. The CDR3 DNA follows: TGTGCCAGCAGCGTATCGTCGATACCCCTAGAGACCCAGTACTTC.